The next 2 T cell receptor beta chains were all read from a single sample in a study of T cell responses to AZD1222 COVID-19 vaccine. Clones were sequenced by immunoSEQ multiplex PCR, and TCRdb holds only the in-frame ones, with some missing. Of some 120,000 clones in the sample, 80% to 95% were seen once. This sample comprised peripheral blood, obtained 28 days after the second dose of the MenACWY control vaccine. Source of these receptors: an adult who received the MenACWY meningococcal vaccine as a control.

The V and J genes are TRBV10-2 and TRBJ2-5; D gene uncertain. The V and J ends lost 4 bases and 4 bases respectively, with 4 bases between them. Germline V lookup: CDR1 WSHSY, CDR2 SAAADI. The CDR3 totals 11 residues. The CDR3 protein is CASSVVETQYF. CDR3 sequence (DNA): TGCGCCAGCAGTGTTGTAGAGACCCAGTACTTC.

The V and J genes are TRBV6-5 and TRBJ1-5, with D perhaps matching TRBD1 (5 bases). The CDR3 covers 14 residues. CDR1 is MNHEY, CDR2 SVGAGI, per germline. Trimming removed 2 bases at V and 5 bases at J, with 10 bases between. This chain's CDR3 is CASSYGGKDQPQHF. The CDR3 nucleotides read TGTGCCAGCAGTTACGGGGGTAAGGATCAGCCCCAGCATTTT.